This record covers a single TCR beta chain. These data are taken from a study of blood T cell repertoires in COVID-19. In the study overall: The analysed material was cDNA or gDNA that came from T cells, B-cell-depleted T cells, or PBMCs.

How the authors handled the data: Scientists estimated how many nucleated cells there were by amplifying reference gene primers. The data were produced by immunoSEQ multiplex PCR, yet TCRdb's version contains in-frame clones alone and is incomplete. From that table come the V and J calls and clone size; the DNA was used to work out D and trimming. This sample has about 42,000 clones, with around 84% found just once. Germline-derived CDR1 and CDR2 are SGHKS and YYEKEE (reference sequence). V gave up 3 bases and J gave up 5 bases; unmatched junction bases: 7. The CDR3 is 14 residues long. The clonotype was recovered from a man aged 65 to 79 with acute or convalescent COVID-19. The rearrangement joins TRBV5-5 to TRBJ2-5, with TRBD2 matching 7 bases. Sequencing input: peripheral blood. The CDR3 sequence: CASSSGLVGETQYF. In DNA form, the CDR3 reads TGTGCCAGCAGCTCAGGACTAGTGGGGGAGACCCAGTACTTC.